A single TCR beta chain is shown here with its context. The antigen remains undetermined. Other DNA sequences in the sample encode the same CDR3. Assay used: immunoSEQ multiplex PCR; TCRdb lists only in-frame clones, some missing. The repertoire has about 350,000 clones, 92% of them found once; the top ten carry about 3.9%. This sample is part of a study of Ad26.COV2.S vaccination and SARS-CoV-2 variants. Study outcomes and limitations: Recipients given vaccine exceeded placebo recipients in spike-specific TCR breadth. Responses of T cells in total may have been underestimated by the TCR breadth and depth analyses. People who got the vaccine or the placebo had similar non-spike TCR breadth. Substantial response breadth was reportedly seen for spike-specific CD8+ and CD4+ T cells after vaccination.

The CDR3 extends over 14 amino acids. The V gene lost 4 bases and the J gene lost 1 base, with 9 bases spanning the gap. Germline V gives CDR1 SEHNR, CDR2 FQNEAQ (reference sequence). The sample in question was peripheral blood, obtained after recovery from COVID-19. The source is a human donor who had recovered from COVID-19. The gene calls are TRBV7-9 and TRBJ2-3, with D unresolved. The CDR3 is CASSSSLGTDTQYF. As DNA, the CDR3 is TGTGCCAGCAGCTCATCCCTAGGCACAGATACGCAGTATTTT.